Listed below are T cell receptor beta chains from one sample, sequenced in a study of control samples from healthy donors and cancer patients. Only in-frame clones appear in the TCRdb table, and some are missing; sequencing was by immunoSEQ multiplex PCR. The sample gives roughly 120,000 clones, 93% of which show up once; 1.7% is in the top ten. Specimen: PBMCs. These receptor sequences come from a man aged 45-65 years with head and neck cancer. Both conserved end residues are part of each CDR3. D genes are given only for firm matches. Size is omitted from some rows. Given values are once, few, many or a class for expanded clones.

J gene | V gene | clone size | D gene | CDR3 DNA | CDR3 protein
TRBJ1-3 | TRBV7-2 | - | - | TGTGCCAGCACCTCAGAGTCCTCTGGAAACACCATATATTTT | CASTSESSGNTIYF
TRBJ2-7 | TRBV7-2 | once | - | TGTGCCAGCAGCGTCGACCCAGCCTACGAGCAGTACTTC | CASSVDPAYEQYF
TRBJ2-1 | TRBV29-1 | - | TRBD2 | TGCAGCGTGGACGCGGGGGGGGTCTCCAATGAGCAGTTCTTC | CSVDAGGVSNEQFF
TRBJ1-4 | TRBV5-1 | - | TRBD1 | TGCGCCAGCAGCCCCAGGACAGGGGAGGCAAAACTGTTTTTT | CASSPRTGEAKLFF
TRBJ1-6 | TRBV3-1/TRBV3-2 | - | - | TGTGCCAGCAGCCAAGTCGGGGGAGCACCCCTCCACTTT | CASSQVGGAPLHF
TRBJ2-7 | TRBV27 | - | TRBD2 | TGTGCCAGCAGTCCAGGGACTAGCGGGGGGGCCGCTACCTACGAGCAGTACTTC | CASSPGTSGGAATYEQYF
TRBJ2-1 | TRBV9 | - | - | TGTGCCAGCAGCGTAGTGCCCGGATCCTACAATGAGCAGTTCTTC | CASSVVPGSYNEQFF
TRBJ1-3 | TRBV4-2 | - | - | TGTGCCAGCAGCCAAGATCCAGCGGACTCTGGAAACACCATATATTTT | CASSQDPADSGNTIYF
TRBJ2-3 | TRBV7-2 | - | - | TGTGCCAGCAGCTTATTGGGGACAGATACGCAGTATTTT | CASSLLGTDTQYF
TRBJ2-7 | TRBV5-6 | - | - | TGTGCCAGCAGCTTGGACTCCTACACCTACGAGCAGTACTTC | CASSLDSYTYEQYF
TRBJ1-4 | TRBV7-8 | - | - | TGTGCCAGCAGCTCGCGTCGGTCGCATGGGGGTACAACTAATGAAAAACTGTTTTTT | CASSSRRSHGGTTNEKLFF
TRBJ1-1 | TRBV6-5 | - | - | TGTGCCAGCAGTTACTCGAGCACTGAAGCTTTCTTT | CASSYSSTEAFF
TRBJ2-7 | TRBV29-1 | - | TRBD1 | TGCAGCGTGGGGGACAGGGCAGGCAGCTCCTACGAGCAGTACTTC | CSVGDRAGSSYEQYF
TRBJ2-7 | TRBV10-1 | - | - | TGCGCCAGCAGTGAGTCGACCAGGGATTGCAACGAGCAGTACTTC | CASSESTRDCNEQYF
TRBJ2-3 | TRBV7-3 | - | TRBD2 | TGTGCCAGCAGCTTACTAGCGGGGGCAGATACGCAGTATTTT | CASSLLAGADTQYF
TRBJ2-2 | TRBV2 | - | - | TGTGCCGCCGGGAACGCGAACACCGGGGAGCTGTTTTTT | CAAGNANTGELFF
TRBJ1-1 | TRBV5-1 | - | - | TGCGCCAGCAGCCACCCGGACGGGAACACTGAAGCTTTCTTT | CASSHPDGNTEAFF
TRBJ1-1 | TRBV11-1 | - | - | TGTGCCAGCAGCTTAGCACCGGGGGAGAACACTGAAGCTTTCTTT | CASSLAPGENTEAFF
TRBJ1-1 | TRBV5-1 | once | - | TGCGCCAGCAGCTTGGGTTCCCAGGGTGACCCTGAAGCTTTCTTT | CASSLGSQGDPEAFF